Each of the 27 T cell receptor beta chains below was sequenced from the same sample in a study of CD8 T cells in ankylosing spondylitis. One entry per CDR3 protein, called by TCRdb with MiXCR from the 5' RACE reads. This sample has about 160,000 distinct CDR3 sequences, with around 19% found just once. Sequences were obtained from blood, either unsorted or a sorted T cell fraction (not recorded which). Receptors were obtained from a male donor with ankylosing spondylitis or in good health (not recorded which).

The chain uses TRBV25-1 and TRBJ2-3; 9 positions agree with TRBD2. The CDR3 runs to 15 residues. The trim removed 3 bases at V and 0 bases at J, leaving 1 base unmatched. Germline CDR1 and CDR2: MGHDK and SYGVNS. In DNA, the CDR3 is TGTGCCAGCAGTGATACTAGCGGGAGCACAGATACGCAGTATTTT. Translating it yields CASSDTSGSTDTQYF.

This clonotype was seen repeatedly, ten times or more. The chain combines TRBV29-1 with TRBJ2-2; maybe TRBD1 (5 bases). This CDR3 contains 12 residues. V lost 7 bases and J 1 base, leaving 7 bases between the germline ends. Germline assignment: CDR1 SQVTM and CDR2 ANQGSEA. In DNA, the CDR3 is TGCAGCGCTGGACAGAACACCGGGGAGCTGTTTTTT. Translated: CSAGQNTGELFF.

With regard to this clonotype: This is likely a read error, given that the CDR3 carries no conserved phenylalanine or tryptophan at its end. V usage is TRBV20-1 and J usage is TRBJ2-5; possibly TRBD1 or TRBD2 for D (6 bases each). The CDR3 has 13 residues. Germline V CDR1 and CDR2: DFQATT, SNEGSKA (reference sequence). Deletions cut 6 bases from V and 5 bases from J, with 16 bases between. CDR3 sequence reads: CSASTRGWETQYS. CDR3 nucleotides: TGCAGTGCCTCGACTAGGGGGTGGGAGACCCAGTACTCC.

This chain links TRBV2 with TRBJ2-7, with TRBD2 matching 10 bases. Per the germline V gene, CDR1 is SNHLY and CDR2 is FYNNEI. This CDR3 region has 16 residues. The V and J ends lost 2 bases and 1 base, in that order; junction bases with no gene match: 5. CDR3 DNA: TGTGCCAGCAGTGAAAGTCTAGCGGGAGCGTCCTACGAGCAGTACTTC. Encoded protein: CASSESLAGASYEQYF.

The chain is built from TRBV2 and TRBJ2-5, with no clear D. The CDR3 runs 13 residues. V lost 6 bases to trimming and J lost 1 base, with 9 bases between them. The germline CDR1 and CDR2 sequences are SNHLY and FYNNEI. CDR3 bases: TGTGCCAGCAGACTTAGAGGCCAAGAGACCCAGTACTTC. This encodes CASRLRGQETQYF.

This chain joins TRBV18 and TRBJ2-1, with 9 bases aligning to TRBD1. CDR3 length: 13 amino acids. The ends lost 5 bases at V and 8 bases at J; junction bases unmatched: 4. Germline CDR1 reads KGHSH; CDR2 reads LQKENI. This chain's CDR3 is CASSATGGDEQFF. CDR3 bases: TGTGCCAGCTCAGCAACAGGGGGCGATGAGCAGTTCTTC.

This chain uses TRBV30 with TRBJ2-5; 8 bases match TRBD1. The CDR3 spans 13 residues. V gave up 0 bases and J gave up 9 bases; unmatched junction bases: 6. Per the germline V gene, CDR1 is GTSNPN and CDR2 is SVGIG (reference sequence). The CDR3 coding sequence is TGTGCCTGGAGTGTACAAGACAGGGGACCCCAGTACTTC. This translates into CAWSVQDRGPQYF. Based on the CDR3 plus reference TRBV30 and TRBJ2-5, the full variable domain is SQTIHQWPATLVQPVGSPLSLECTVEGTSNPNLYWYRQAAGRGLQLLFYSVGIGQISSEVPQNLSASRPQDRQFILSSKKLLLSDSGFYLCAWSVQDRGPQYFGPGTRLLVL.

This clonotype has at least ten counts. The rearrangement links TRBV12-3 or TRBV12-4 to TRBJ1-1, with unresolved D. The CDR3 consists of 13 residues. Trimming took 5 bases from V and 1 from J, leaving 8 bases between them. CDR3 region: CASSTTQNTEAFF. The DNA of the CDR3 is TGTGCCAGCAGTACAACCCAGAACACTGAAGCTTTCTTT.

This clonotype showed up many times. The chain joins TRBV28 to TRBJ2-7, with a possible D match to TRBD1 (5 bases). The V end lost 5 bases, the J end lost 4 bases, and 9 bases lay between the germline ends. Germline CDR1 is MDHEN and CDR2 is SYDVKM. The CDR3 has 12 residues. The CDR3 DNA sequence: TGTGCCAGCAGTCGTGGGGCATACGAGCAGTACTTC. Translation gives CASSRGAYEQYF.

The CDR3 reads CASSYSPTGQGGRHSNQPQHF. In DNA, the CDR3 is TGTGCCAGCAGTTACTCACCTACGGGTCAGGGCGGGCGGCATAGCAATCAGCCCCAGCATTTT. V and J are TRBV6-6 and TRBJ1-5; a possible D gene is TRBD1 (5 bases). The germline gives CDR1 MNHNY, CDR2 SVGAGI (reference sequence). V lost 0 bases to trimming and J lost 0 bases, with 24 bases between them. This CDR3 contains 21 residues.

This clonotype occurred many times. The CDR3 nucleotides are TGCGCCAGCAGCCACAGGGGGCAGAACACCGGGGAGCTGTTTTTT. It yields the protein CASSHRGQNTGELFF. V usage is TRBV5-1 and J usage is TRBJ2-2, with 9 bases aligning to TRBD1. Germline V gene sequence: CDR1 SGHRS, CDR2 YFSETQ. CDR3 length: 15 amino acids. V lost 4 bases and J lost 1; bases outside the gene matches: 2.

Concerning this clonotype: A much larger clonotype is one base distant, so this may be a read error. The chain employs TRBV5-1 and TRBJ2-3; TRBD1 is a possible D gene (6 bases). The CDR3 runs 14 residues. Germline V gives CDR1 SGHRS, CDR2 YFSETQ. Trimming removed 0 bases from V and 5 bases from J, with 10 bases in between. The CDR3 region is CASSLAGARDTQYF. The CDR3 DNA is TGCGCCAGCAGCTTGGCAGGGGCGAGAGATACGCAGTATTTT.

In its sample, this clonotype was seen many times. The chain joins TRBV30 to TRBJ1-2; a weak D match, TRBD1 (5 bases). This CDR3 comprises 14 residues. CDR1 and CDR2 from the germline V gene are GTSNPN and SVGIG (reference sequence). The V and J ends lost 2 bases and 4 bases respectively, with 14 bases between them. Written as DNA, the CDR3 is TGTGCCTGGAGTCCCCCGGGGGGTCTCTATGGCTACACCTTC. It is translated as CAWSPPGGLYGYTF.

The chain employs TRBV4-2 and TRBJ1-2; 9 bases line up with TRBD1. Per the germline V gene, CDR1 is LGHNA and CDR2 is YNFKEQ. The CDR3 covers 16 residues. The J segment lost 5 bases and the V segment lost 4 bases, leaving 11 bases of the junction unmatched. CDR3 residues: CASSPHPLDRGYGYTF. CDR3 bases: TGTGCCAGCAGCCCCCACCCCCTCGACAGGGGGTATGGCTACACCTTC.

There are many counts of this clonotype. The chain carries TRBV5-1 and TRBJ1-1; D remains unclear. Trimming shortened V by 0 bases and J by 8 bases, and 11 bases separated the two germline ends. Germline assignment: CDR1 SGHRS and CDR2 YFSETQ. The CDR3 extends over 13 amino acids. In DNA, the CDR3 is TGCGCCAGCAGCTTGGCTAGGACGGACGAAGCTTTCTTT. This translates into CASSLARTDEAFF.

There are a few counts of this clonotype. This sequence joins TRBV29-1 and TRBJ1-1; a weak D match, TRBD1 (5 bases). V was clipped by 5 bases and J by 1 base, with 14 bases between them. CDR1 is SQVTM, CDR2 ANQGSEA, per germline. CDR3 length: 14 amino acids. The CDR3 coding sequence is TGCAGCGTTAAACCCGGGGGAGCGAACACTGAAGCTTTCTTT. Translation: CSVKPGGANTEAFF.

The DNA for the CDR3 is TGTGCCAGCAGCTTGGGGGGACCTACTAATGAAAAACTGTTTTTT. Translation: CASSLGGPTNEKLFF. The chain employs TRBV7-2 and TRBJ1-4, with D tentatively TRBD1 (5 bases). Trimming shortened V by 3 bases and J by 2 bases, and 10 bases separated the two germline ends. The CDR3 covers 15 residues. Germline loops: CDR1 SGHTA, CDR2 FQGNSA. The full variable domain, its missing parts supplied by reference TRBV7-2 and TRBJ1-4, is GAGVSQSPSNKVTEKGKDVELRCDPISGHTALYWYRQSLGQGLEFLIYFQGNSAPDKSGLPSDRFSAERTGGSVSTLTIQRTQQEDSAVYLCASSLGGPTNEKLFFGSGTQLSVL.

The genes are TRBV5-1 and TRBJ1-1; D gene uncertain. The CDR3 contains 13 residues. Germline values: CDR1 SGHRS, CDR2 YFSETQ. Trimming pared 2 bases from V and 1 base from J, leaving 6 bases between. The CDR3 DNA reads as TGCGCCAGCAGCTTACAGAGGAACACTGAAGCTTTCTTT. Protein: CASSLQRNTEAFF.

The CDR3, as DNA: TGTGCCAGCAGTGCCAAGGTCGCAACTAATGAAAAACTGTTTTTT. This sequence encodes CASSAKVATNEKLFF. The chain links TRBV27 to TRBJ1-4; D remains ambiguous. Germline V gene data show CDR1 as MNHEY and CDR2 as SMNVEV (reference sequence). This CDR3 spans 15 amino acids. Trimming cost V 5 bases and J 0 bases, with 10 bases left between them.

CDR3 residues: CASRSSGTGGVKNYGYTF. For the CDR3, the DNA is TGTGCCAGCAGGTCATCCGGGACAGGGGGAGTGAAGAACTATGGCTACACCTTC. This rearrangement joins TRBV3-1 to TRBJ1-2; 11 bases agree with TRBD1. The CDR3 extends over 18 amino acids. With V trimmed by 6 bases and J by 2 bases, 14 bases remained unmatched. From germline, CDR1 is LGHDT and CDR2 YNNKEL (reference sequence).

This clonotype was recorded at least ten times. The chain uses TRBV5-5 and TRBJ1-2, with a tentative D call TRBD1 (5 bases). Per the germline V gene, CDR1 is SGHKS and CDR2 is YYEKEE (reference sequence). The CDR3 extends over 15 amino acids. Trimming took 0 bases from V and 4 from J, leaving 13 bases between them. The DNA of the CDR3 is TGTGCCAGCAGCTTGGCCGCGCAGGGAATCTATGGCTACACCTTC. It specifies CASSLAAQGIYGYTF.

Many counts were recorded for this clonotype. The rearrangement links TRBV5-1 to TRBJ2-7, with D uncertain. CDR3 size: 12 residues. Trimming stripped 4 bases from V and 4 bases from J, with 9 bases between. Germline lookup yields CDR1 SGHRS and CDR2 YFSETQ. The CDR3 region is CASSLDWYEQYF. The CDR3 DNA is TGCGCCAGCAGCCTCGATTGGTACGAGCAGTACTTC.

The chain couples TRBV12-3 or TRBV12-4 to TRBJ2-2; 10 nucleotides align to TRBD1. Unmatched junction bases numbered 6, after V lost 7 bases and J lost 4 bases. CDR3 size: 15 residues. In DNA, the CDR3 is TGTGCCAGCACCTTTGACAGGGGGCGCACCGGGGAGCTGTTTTTT. Encoded protein: CASTFDRGRTGELFF.

This clonotype was counted only a few times. This chain connects TRBV27 to TRBJ2-5; no firm D call. This CDR3 comprises 18 residues. Looked up from germline, CDR1 is MNHEY and CDR2 is SMNVEV (reference sequence). V lost 5 bases, J lost 1 base, and 23 bases lay in between. CDR3 nucleotide sequence: TGTGCCAGCAGTCCATCTTATCCTTTGGAGCCGTCCCAAGAGACCCAGTACTTC. As protein: CASSPSYPLEPSQETQYF.

This clonotype was counted once. This chain uses TRBV2 with TRBJ2-2; D not certain. V was shortened by 1 base and J by 5 bases, with 5 bases between the two germline ends. From germline, CDR1 is SNHLY and CDR2 FYNNEI. The length of the CDR3 is 13 residues. The CDR3 bases are TGTGCCAGCAGTGAAGGTGTAACCGGGGAGCTGTTTTTT. Translated: CASSEGVTGELFF.

This clonotype showed up many times. The chain couples TRBV5-1 to TRBJ2-1; 8 positions agree with TRBD2. This CDR3 has 17 residues. The trim removed 0 bases at V and 3 bases at J, leaving 8 bases unmatched. The germline CDR1 and CDR2 sequences are SGHRS and YFSETQ. The CDR3 is CASSLGRTSPDYNEQFF. In nucleotides, the CDR3 is TGCGCCAGCAGCTTGGGAAGGACTAGCCCTGACTACAATGAGCAGTTCTTC. Together with reference TRBV5-1 and TRBJ2-1, the CDR3 gives the full variable domain: KAGVTQTPRYLIKTRGQQVTLSCSPISGHRSVSWYQQTPGQGLQFLFEYFSETQRNKGNFPGRFSGRQFSNSRSEMNVSTLELGDSALYLCASSLGRTSPDYNEQFFGPGTRLTVL.

This sequence joins TRBV20-1 and TRBJ2-5; weak D call: TRBD1 (6 bases). Trimming pared 4 bases from V and 5 bases from J, leaving 8 bases between. From germline, CDR1 is DFQATT and CDR2 SNEGSKA (reference sequence). This CDR3 is built from 11 residues. The CDR3 nucleotides are TGCAGTGCTACGCAGGGGGAGACCCAGTACTTC. This codes for CSATQGETQYF.